These 12 T cell receptor beta chains originate from one sample sequenced in a study of vaccination and CD4 T cells after COVID-19. No cognate antigen is known for these TCRs. Regarding treatment: roughly nine-day PBMC culture with coronavirus spike peptide pools or control peptides (ViraFEST assay). The Oncomine TCR Beta short-read assay was applied to DNA of cultured CD4+ T cells. TCRdb analysed the PCR reads with MiXCR anew, one entry per CDR3 protein. Of some 19,000 distinct CDR3 sequences in the sample, approximately 37% are singletons; the top ten hold over 12%. The sequenced sample consisted of cultured CD4+ T cells from blood. The receptor set was obtained from a human donor with COVID-19.

This clonotype has a handful of counts. The V call is TRBV6-2 or TRBV6-3, the J call TRBJ1-1; 7 nucleotides agree with TRBD1. Germline V gene data show CDR1 as MNHEY and CDR2 as SVGEGT. The J segment lost 2 bases and the V segment lost 2 bases, leaving 2 bases of the junction unmatched. The CDR3 runs 14 residues. CDR3 DNA sequence: TGTGCCAGCAGTTACAGGGGGCTCAACACTGAAGCTTTCTTT. Translating it yields CASSYRGLNTEAFF.

This chain uses TRBV20-1 with TRBJ2-1; possibly TRBD2 for D (7 bases). Per germline, CDR1 DFQATT and CDR2 SNEGSKA (reference sequence). Trimming left V 3 bases short and J 9 bases short, with 18 bases between. This CDR3 has 14 amino acids. CDR3 region: CSARGVGAGVEQFF. The CDR3 DNA reads TGCAGTGCTAGGGGGGTGGGGGCGGGGGTTGAGCAGTTCTTC.

This chain connects TRBV10-2 to TRBJ2-5, with D perhaps matching TRBD2 (5 bases). The CDR3 sequence is 14 residues long. The V gene's germline CDR1 is WSHSY and CDR2 SAAADI. V lost 0 bases and J 4 bases, leaving 9 bases between the germline ends. The CDR3 DNA sequence: TGCGCCAGCAGTGAGTCGAGGGCAGGAGAGACCCAGTACTTC. Protein: CASSESRAGETQYF.

The V gene is TRBV25-1, the J gene TRBJ2-1; no clear D gene. The V and J ends lost 7 bases and 3 bases respectively, with 4 bases between them. From germline, CDR1 is MGHDK and CDR2 SYGVNS. The CDR3 length is 11 residues. CDR3 in amino acids: CASKGYNEQFF. The CDR3 DNA sequence: TGTGCCAGCAAGGGCTACAATGAGCAGTTCTTC.

This clonotype was observed a handful of times. The V call is TRBV11-1, the J call TRBJ1-1; the D is unclear. Germline V gene sequence: CDR1 SGHAT, CDR2 FQDESV (reference sequence). The V end lost 1 base, the J end lost 10 bases, and 7 bases lay between the germline ends. The CDR3 loop spans 11 amino acids. The DNA for the CDR3 is TGTGCCAGCAGCTTAGATCGGTTAGCTTTCTTT. Amino acid sequence: CASSLDRLAFF.

This clonotype has a handful of counts. J is TRBJ1-1 and V is TRBV19, with TRBD1 matching 11 bases. J gave up 10 bases and V 7 bases, and 8 bases lay outside the gene matches. Per the germline V gene, CDR1 is LNHDA and CDR2 is SQIVND (reference sequence). This CDR3 is 13 amino acids long. The DNA of the CDR3 is TGTGCCAGTACAGGACAGGGGGCATCGGGAGCTTTCTTT. It yields the protein CASTGQGASGAFF.

The chain links TRBV25-1 to TRBJ1-2; a weak D match, TRBD1 (5 bases). Trimming pared 7 bases from V and 14 bases from J, leaving 26 bases between. The CDR3 totals 14 residues. CDR1 and CDR2 (germline): MGHDK, SYGVNS. The chain's CDR3 is CASTPAGTAVFLTF. In DNA form, the CDR3 reads TGTGCCAGCACCCCAGCCGGGACCGCCGTCTTTTTGACCTTC.

The gene calls are TRBV5-4 and TRBJ2-5; unclear D gene. This CDR3 is built from 14 residues. In germline, CDR1 is SGHNT, CDR2 YYREEE (reference sequence). V lost 5 bases and J 1 base, leaving 12 bases between the germline ends. The CDR3 is CASSSIRSQETQYF. In DNA form, the CDR3 reads TGTGCCAGCAGTTCTATCAGGTCCCAAGAGACCCAGTACTTC.

This chain joins TRBV7-3 and TRBJ2-3; 13 nucleotides match TRBD2. The ends lost 6 bases at V and 3 bases at J; junction bases unmatched: 6. This CDR3 has 16 amino acids. Germline CDR1 reads SGHTA; CDR2 reads FQGTGA. CDR3 in DNA: TGTGCCAGCAGGCGAACTAGCGGGGGGGCGACAGATACGCAGTATTTT. It encodes CASRRTSGGATDTQYF.

The chain employs TRBV12-5 and TRBJ2-3; 8 bases are a match to TRBD2. The germline CDR1 and CDR2 sequences are LGHNT and FRNRAP. V lost 3 bases, J lost 2 bases, and 4 bases stayed unmatched. The CDR3 length is 15 residues. DNA for the CDR3: TGTGCTAGTGGTTTTAGGACTAGCACCACAGATACGCAGTATTTT. The encoded protein is CASGFRTSTTDTQYF.

J is TRBJ2-7 and V is TRBV6-1, with a tentative D call TRBD2 (6 bases). V was shortened by 6 bases and J by 1 base, with 13 bases between the two germline ends. Germline CDR1 is MNHNS and CDR2 is SASEGT. The CDR3 sequence is 14 residues long. DNA of the CDR3: TGTGCCAGCAGGGAGGACGGAGGGTCCTACGAGCAGTACTTC. Its translation: CASREDGGSYEQYF.

The chain couples TRBV5-1 to TRBJ2-3, with TRBD2 identical over 8 bases. Trimming took 6 bases from V and 2 from J; bases not matched to a gene: 5. This CDR3 has 14 residues. CDR1 is SGHRS, CDR2 YFSETQ, per germline. The CDR3 region has the DNA TGCGCCAGCAACGGGGGGGGGTCCACAGATACGCAGTATTTT. Protein sequence: CASNGGGSTDTQYF. Supplemented by reference TRBV5-1 and TRBJ2-3, the full variable domain reads KAGVTQTPRYLIKTRGQQVTLSCSPISGHRSVSWYQQTPGQGLQFLFEYFSETQRNKGNFPGRFSGRQFSNSRSEMNVSTLELGDSALYLCASNGGGSTDTQYFGPGTRLTVL.